These 7 T cell receptor beta chains share one sample of origin, sequenced in a study of T cells in women clearing cervical HPV infection. This table comes from immunoSEQ multiplex PCR, and its TCRdb copy is limited to in-frame clones, with some not included. The sample table includes some 8,300 clones. Specimen: blood buffy coat. The receptors here all came from a woman between 18 and 75 years old with a cervical HPV16 infection that either progressed to CIN3+ or cleared (not recorded which).

Concerning this clone itself: Coverage ceases 3 residues before the CDR3 finishes, and the germline J gene fills in the end. The V and J genes are TRBV9 and TRBJ2-6, with D tentatively TRBD1 (5 bases). V lost 4 bases and J 4 bases, leaving 9 bases between the germline ends. The CDR3 is made up of 14 amino acids. Germline assignment: CDR1 SGDLS and CDR2 YYNGEE. Partial CDR3 DNA: TGTGCCAGCAGCCTCGCAGGGGGGGCCAACGTC. Translation: CASSLAGGANV. The whole CDR3 is CASSLAGGANVLTF.

About this clone: With the read ending 3 residues before the CDR3 end, the germline J gene is used to fill in that end. The chain recombines TRBV7-9 with TRBJ2-5, with 8 bases matching TRBD1. Losses at the gene ends were 3 bases for V and 5 bases for J; bases not matched to a gene: 8. The CDR3 is 15 residues long. Germline CDR1 SEHNR, CDR2 FQNEAQ (reference sequence). The sequenced CDR3 bases are TGTGCCAGCAGCTTTGGACAGGGAGGTATGGAGACC. This encodes CASSFGQGGMET. The whole CDR3 protein reads CASSFGQGGMETQYF.

As for this clone: The read ends 3 residues before the CDR3 terminus; that terminus is restored from the germline J gene. The gene calls are TRBV27 and TRBJ2-4, with 10 bases lining up with TRBD1. CDR3 size: 13 residues. Germline CDR1 is MNHEY and CDR2 is SMNVEV (reference sequence). CDR3 sequence: CASSRQGAETQYF. CDR3 DNA, as far as it was read: TGTGCCAGCAGCCGACAGGGGGCAGAGACT.

In regard to this clone: The read finishes 3 residues shy of the CDR3 end, and the germline J gene is used to complete it. The chain recombines TRBV7-9 with TRBJ2-3, with 8 bases that match TRBD1. This CDR3 comprises 15 residues. The V gene's germline CDR1 is SEHNR and CDR2 FQNEAQ (reference sequence). This CDR3 reads CASSLTTGGDQPQYF. The DNA read from the CDR3 is TGTGCCAGCAGCCTGACTACAGGGGGTGATCAGCCG.

For this clone: The read finishes 3 residues shy of the CDR3 end, and the germline J gene is used to complete it. This chain joins TRBV5-1 and TRBJ1-1; a weak D match, TRBD1 (5 bases). The CDR3 consists of 14 residues. Germline CDR1 and CDR2: SGHRS and YFSETQ. The CDR3 spells CASSLASGGLEAFF. CDR3 DNA (partial): TGCGCCAGCAGCTTGGCCAGCGGGGGGTTAGAA.

The part of the CDR3 DNA that was read is TGTGCCAGCAGTGAGGTCAGGGTGAACACTGAA. Its translation is CASSEVRVNTE. The full CDR3 protein is CASSEVRVNTEAFF. The rearrangement links TRBV6-1 to TRBJ1-1; D possibly corresponds to TRBD1 (5 bases). The CDR3 end falls 3 residues outside the read, so it is completed with the germline J gene. Germline assignment: CDR1 MNHNS and CDR2 SASEGT. CDR3 length equals 14 residues. Trimming stripped 3 bases from V and 0 bases from J, with 8 bases between.

Note on this clone: The read halts 3 residues ahead of the CDR3 end, with the missing end drawn from the germline J gene. This chain uses TRBV7-9 with TRBJ1-2; no reliable D call. Looked up from germline, CDR1 is SEHNR and CDR2 is FQNEAQ (reference sequence). The CDR3 has 11 residues. The CDR3 DNA, read in part, is TGTGCCAGCAGCCCCGAGGTGGGC. Its translation is CASSPEVG. The whole CDR3 sequence reads CASSPEVGYTF.